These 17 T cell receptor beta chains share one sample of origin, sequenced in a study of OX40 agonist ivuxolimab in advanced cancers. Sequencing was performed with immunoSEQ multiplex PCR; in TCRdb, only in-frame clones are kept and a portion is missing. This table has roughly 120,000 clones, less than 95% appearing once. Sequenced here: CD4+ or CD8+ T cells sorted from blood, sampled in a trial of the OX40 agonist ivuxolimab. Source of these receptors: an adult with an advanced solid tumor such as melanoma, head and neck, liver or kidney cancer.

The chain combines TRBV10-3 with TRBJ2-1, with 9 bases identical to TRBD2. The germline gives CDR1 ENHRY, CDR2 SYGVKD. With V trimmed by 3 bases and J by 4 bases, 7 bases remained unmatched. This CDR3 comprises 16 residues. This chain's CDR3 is CAISESTSGRYNEQFF. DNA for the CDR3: TGTGCCATCAGTGAATCCACTAGCGGGCGTTACAATGAGCAGTTCTTC.

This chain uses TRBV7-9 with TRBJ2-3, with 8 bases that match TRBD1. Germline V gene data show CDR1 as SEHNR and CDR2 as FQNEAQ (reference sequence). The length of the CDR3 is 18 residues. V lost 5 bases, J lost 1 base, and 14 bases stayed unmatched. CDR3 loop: CASSQEFGQGIGTDTQYF. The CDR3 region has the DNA TGTGCCAGCAGCCAAGAGTTCGGACAGGGAATCGGCACAGATACGCAGTATTTT. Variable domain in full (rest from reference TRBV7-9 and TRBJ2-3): DTGVSQNPRHKITKRGQNVTFRCDPISEHNRLYWYRQTLGQGPEFLTYFQNEAQLEKSRLLSDRFSAERPKGSFSTLEIQRTEQGDSAMYLCASSQEFGQGIGTDTQYFGPGTRLTVL.

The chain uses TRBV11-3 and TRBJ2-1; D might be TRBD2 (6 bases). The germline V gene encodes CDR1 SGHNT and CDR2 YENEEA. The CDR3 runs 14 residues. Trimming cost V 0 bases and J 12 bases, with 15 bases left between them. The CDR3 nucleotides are TGTGCCAGCAGCTTAGATCGTAGCGGCCCGGGGCAGTTCTTC. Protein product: CASSLDRSGPGQFF.

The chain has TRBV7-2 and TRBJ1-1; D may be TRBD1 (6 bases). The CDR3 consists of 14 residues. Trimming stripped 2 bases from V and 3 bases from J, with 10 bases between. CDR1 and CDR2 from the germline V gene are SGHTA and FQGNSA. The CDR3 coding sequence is TGTGCCAGCAGCTTATCCCAGGGGCACACTGAAGCTTTCTTT. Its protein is CASSLSQGHTEAFF. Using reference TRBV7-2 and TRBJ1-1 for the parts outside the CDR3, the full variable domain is GAGVSQSPSNKVTEKGKDVELRCDPISGHTALYWYRQSLGQGLEFLIYFQGNSAPDKSGLPSDRFSAERTGGSVSTLTIQRTQQEDSAVYLCASSLSQGHTEAFFGQGTRLTVV.

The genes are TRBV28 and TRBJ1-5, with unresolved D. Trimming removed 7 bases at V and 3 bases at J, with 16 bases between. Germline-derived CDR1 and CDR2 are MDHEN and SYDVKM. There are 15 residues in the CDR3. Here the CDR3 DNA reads TGTGCCAGCACCCCTAGGAGGATTGACAATCAGCCCCAGCATTTT. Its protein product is CASTPRRIDNQPQHF.

CDR3 sequence reads: CASRGSGTSGRHEQYF. The CDR3 DNA follows: TGTGCCAGCAGGGGGAGCGGGACTAGCGGGAGGCACGAGCAGTACTTC. The chain employs TRBV27 and TRBJ2-7, with 15 bases matching TRBD2. V was pared by 6 bases and J by 5 bases, with 8 bases of the junction left unmatched. The germline V gene encodes CDR1 MNHEY and CDR2 SMNVEV (reference sequence). The CDR3 has 16 amino acids.

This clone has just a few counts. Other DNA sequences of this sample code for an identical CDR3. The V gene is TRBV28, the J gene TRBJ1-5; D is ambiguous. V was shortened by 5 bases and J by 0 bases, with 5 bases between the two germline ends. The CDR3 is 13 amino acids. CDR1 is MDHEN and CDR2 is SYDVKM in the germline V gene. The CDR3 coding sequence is TGTGCCAGCAGTCTTGGTAGCAATCAGCCCCAGCATTTT. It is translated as CASSLGSNQPQHF.

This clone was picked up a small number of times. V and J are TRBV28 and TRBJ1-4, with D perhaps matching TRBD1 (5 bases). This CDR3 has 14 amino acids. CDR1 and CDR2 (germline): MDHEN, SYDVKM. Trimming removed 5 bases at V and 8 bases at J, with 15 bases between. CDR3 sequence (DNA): TGTGCCAGCAGTGGGCCCAGGGAGACCGAAAAACTGTTTTTT. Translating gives CASSGPRETEKLFF.

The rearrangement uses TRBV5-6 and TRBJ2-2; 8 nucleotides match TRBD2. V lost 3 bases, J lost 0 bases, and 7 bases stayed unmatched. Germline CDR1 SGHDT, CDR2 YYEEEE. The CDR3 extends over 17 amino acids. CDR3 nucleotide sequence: TGTGCCAGCAGCTCTTTCGGACTAGCCGCGAACACCGGGGAGCTGTTTTTT. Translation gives CASSSFGLAANTGELFF.

CDR3: CASSWSYEQYF. CDR3 bases: TGTGCCAGCAGTTGGTCCTACGAGCAGTACTTC. The chain links TRBV28 to TRBJ2-7; D call uncertain. V was trimmed by 4 bases and J by 1 base, leaving 2 bases between them. Germline V lookup: CDR1 MDHEN, CDR2 SYDVKM. The CDR3 runs 11 residues.

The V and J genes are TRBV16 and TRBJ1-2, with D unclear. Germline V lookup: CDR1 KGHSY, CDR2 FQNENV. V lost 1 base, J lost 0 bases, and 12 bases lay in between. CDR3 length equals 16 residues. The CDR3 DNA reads TGTGCCAGCAGCCAATATAGGGCCGAGACTAACTATGGCTACACCTTC. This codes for CASSQYRAETNYGYTF.

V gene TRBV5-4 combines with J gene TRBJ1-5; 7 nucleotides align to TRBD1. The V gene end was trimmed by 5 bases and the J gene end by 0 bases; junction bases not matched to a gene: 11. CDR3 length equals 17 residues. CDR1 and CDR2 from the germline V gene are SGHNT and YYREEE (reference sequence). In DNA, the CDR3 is TGTGCCAGCAGGAGGCTGAGGCAGGGGGATAGCAATCAGCCCCAGCATTTT. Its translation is CASRRLRQGDSNQPQHF.

CDR3 amino acids: CASSEEQGRYEQYF. The CDR3 DNA follows: TGTGCCAGCAGTGAGGAGCAGGGGAGGTACGAGCAGTACTTC. The V call is TRBV6-1, the J call TRBJ2-7; D is tentatively TRBD1 or TRBD2 (6 bases each). The CDR3 has 14 residues. Trimming left V 3 bases short and J 4 bases short, with 13 bases between. Germline-derived CDR1 and CDR2 are MNHNS and SASEGT.

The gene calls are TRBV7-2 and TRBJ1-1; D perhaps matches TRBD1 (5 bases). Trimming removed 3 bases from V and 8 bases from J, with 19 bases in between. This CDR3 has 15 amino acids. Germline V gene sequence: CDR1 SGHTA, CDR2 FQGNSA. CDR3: CASSFLRYGRGEAFF. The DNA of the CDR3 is TGTGCCAGCAGCTTCTTAAGATACGGGAGGGGAGAAGCTTTCTTT.

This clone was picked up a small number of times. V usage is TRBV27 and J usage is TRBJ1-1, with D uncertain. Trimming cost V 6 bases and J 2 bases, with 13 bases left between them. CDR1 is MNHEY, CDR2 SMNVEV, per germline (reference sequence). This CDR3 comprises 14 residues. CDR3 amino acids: CASRTPTLNTEAFF. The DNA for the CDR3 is TGTGCCAGCAGGACCCCGACACTTAACACTGAAGCTTTCTTT.

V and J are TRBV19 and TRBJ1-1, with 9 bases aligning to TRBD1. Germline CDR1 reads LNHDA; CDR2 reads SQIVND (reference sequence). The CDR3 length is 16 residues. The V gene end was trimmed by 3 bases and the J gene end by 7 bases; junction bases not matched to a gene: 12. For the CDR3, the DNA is TGTGCCAGTAGTATCTCGGCCGGGACAGGGAGAGGTGAAGCTTTCTTT. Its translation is CASSISAGTGRGEAFF.

The CDR3 loop is CASSARPETQYF. CDR3 in DNA: TGCGCCAGCAGCGCGAGGCCAGAGACCCAGTACTTC. The chain employs TRBV5-1 and TRBJ2-5; unclear D gene. Germline CDR1 and CDR2: SGHRS and YFSETQ. Trimming removed 4 bases from V and 4 bases from J, with 8 bases in between. The CDR3 runs 12 residues.